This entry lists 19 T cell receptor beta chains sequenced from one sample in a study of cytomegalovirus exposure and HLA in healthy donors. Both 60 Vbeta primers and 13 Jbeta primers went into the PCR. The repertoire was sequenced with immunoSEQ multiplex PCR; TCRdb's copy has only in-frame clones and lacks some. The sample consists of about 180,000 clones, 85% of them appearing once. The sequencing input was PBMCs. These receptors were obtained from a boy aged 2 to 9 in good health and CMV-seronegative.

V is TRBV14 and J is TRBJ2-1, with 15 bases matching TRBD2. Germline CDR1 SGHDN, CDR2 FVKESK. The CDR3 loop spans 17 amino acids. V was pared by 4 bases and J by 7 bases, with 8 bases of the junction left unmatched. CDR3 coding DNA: TGTGCCAGCAGCCCCCGACGGACTAGCGGGAGGGCAAATGAGCAGTTCTTC. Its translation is CASSPRRTSGRANEQFF. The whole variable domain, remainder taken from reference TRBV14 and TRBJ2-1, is EAGVTQFPSHSVIEKGQTVTLRCDPISGHDNLYWYRRVMGKEIKFLLHFVKESKQDESGMPNNRFLAERTGGTYSTLKVQPAELEDSGVYFCASSPRRTSGRANEQFFGPGTRLTVL.

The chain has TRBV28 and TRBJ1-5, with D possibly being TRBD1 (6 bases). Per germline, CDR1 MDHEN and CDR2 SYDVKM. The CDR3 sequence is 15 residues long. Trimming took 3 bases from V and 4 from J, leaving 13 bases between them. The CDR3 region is CASSFRGRGNQPQHF. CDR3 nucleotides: TGTGCCAGCAGTTTCAGAGGGAGGGGGAATCAGCCCCAGCATTTT.

The CDR3 spells CAWSSDSNEQFF. The CDR3 bases are TGTGCCTGGAGTTCGGACAGCAATGAGCAGTTCTTC. The chain uses TRBV30 and TRBJ2-1, with D possibly TRBD1 on 6 matching bases. Trimming took off 2 bases at V and 6 bases at J, with 8 bases between the two ends. Germline V gives CDR1 GTSNPN, CDR2 SVGIG (reference sequence). The CDR3 contains 12 residues.

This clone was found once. The CDR3 sequence: CASSSTGTPNTGELFF. The CDR3, as DNA: TGCGCCAGCAGCTCGACCGGGACACCGAACACCGGGGAGCTGTTTTTT. The chain combines TRBV5-1 with TRBJ2-2, with D possibly matching TRBD1 (6 bases). This CDR3 region has 16 residues. Trimming removed 3 bases from V and 0 bases from J, with 12 bases in between. The germline V gene encodes CDR1 SGHRS and CDR2 YFSETQ.

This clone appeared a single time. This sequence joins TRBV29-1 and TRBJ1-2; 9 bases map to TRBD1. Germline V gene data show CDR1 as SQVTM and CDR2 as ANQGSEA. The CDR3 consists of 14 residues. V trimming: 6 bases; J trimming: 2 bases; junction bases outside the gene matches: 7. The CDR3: CSVDRDRENYGYTF. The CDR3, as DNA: TGCAGCGTCGACCGGGACAGGGAAAACTATGGCTACACCTTC.

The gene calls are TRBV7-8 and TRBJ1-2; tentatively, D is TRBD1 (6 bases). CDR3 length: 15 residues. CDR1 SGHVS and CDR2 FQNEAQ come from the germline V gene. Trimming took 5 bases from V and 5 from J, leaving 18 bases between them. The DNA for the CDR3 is TGTGCCAGCAGCCCATTACAGGGTCCGGGGTATGGCTACACCTTC. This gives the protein CASSPLQGPGYGYTF.

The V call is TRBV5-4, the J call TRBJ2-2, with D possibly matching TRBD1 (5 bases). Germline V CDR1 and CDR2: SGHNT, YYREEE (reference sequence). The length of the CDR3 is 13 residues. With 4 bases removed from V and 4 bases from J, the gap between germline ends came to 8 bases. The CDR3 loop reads CASSKDTTGELFF. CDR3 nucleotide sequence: TGTGCCAGCAGCAAGGACACCACCGGGGAGCTGTTTTTT. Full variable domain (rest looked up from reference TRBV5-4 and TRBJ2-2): ETGVTQSPTHLIKTRGQQVTLRCSSQSGHNTVSWYQQALGQGPQFIFQYYREEENGRGNFPPRFSGLQFPNYSSELNVNALELDDSALYLCASSKDTTGELFFGEGSRLTVL.

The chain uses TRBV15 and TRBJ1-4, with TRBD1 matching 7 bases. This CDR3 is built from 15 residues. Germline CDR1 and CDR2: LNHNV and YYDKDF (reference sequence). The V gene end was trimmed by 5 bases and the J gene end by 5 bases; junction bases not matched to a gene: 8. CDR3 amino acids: CATSGGQRMNEKLFF. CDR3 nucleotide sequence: TGTGCCACCAGCGGGGGACAGCGGATGAATGAAAAACTGTTTTTT.

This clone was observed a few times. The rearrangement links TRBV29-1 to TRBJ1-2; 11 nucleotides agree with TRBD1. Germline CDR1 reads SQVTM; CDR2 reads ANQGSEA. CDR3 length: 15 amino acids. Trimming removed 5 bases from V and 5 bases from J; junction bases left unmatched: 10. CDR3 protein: CSVTGQGALEYGYTF. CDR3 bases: TGCAGCGTTACAGGACAGGGGGCCTTAGAGTATGGCTACACCTTC.

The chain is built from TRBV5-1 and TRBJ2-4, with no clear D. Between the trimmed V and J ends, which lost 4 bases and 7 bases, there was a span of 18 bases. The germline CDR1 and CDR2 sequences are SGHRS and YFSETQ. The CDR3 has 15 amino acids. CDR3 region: CASSPGNPRSNIQYF. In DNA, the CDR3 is TGCGCCAGCAGCCCCGGCAACCCAAGGAGCAACATTCAGTACTTC.

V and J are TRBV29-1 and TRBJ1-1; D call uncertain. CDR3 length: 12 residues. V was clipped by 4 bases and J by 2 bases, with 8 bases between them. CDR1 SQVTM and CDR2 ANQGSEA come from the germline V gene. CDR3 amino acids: CSVAVSNTEAFF. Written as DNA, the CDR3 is TGCAGCGTTGCGGTTTCAAACACTGAAGCTTTCTTT.

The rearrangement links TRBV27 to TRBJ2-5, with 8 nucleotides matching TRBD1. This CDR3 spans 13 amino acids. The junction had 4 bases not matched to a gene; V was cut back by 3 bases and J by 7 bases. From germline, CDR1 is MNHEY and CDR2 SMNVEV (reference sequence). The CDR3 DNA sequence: TGTGCCAGCAGTTTTCGGACAGGGTGGACCCAGTACTTC. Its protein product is CASSFRTGWTQYF.

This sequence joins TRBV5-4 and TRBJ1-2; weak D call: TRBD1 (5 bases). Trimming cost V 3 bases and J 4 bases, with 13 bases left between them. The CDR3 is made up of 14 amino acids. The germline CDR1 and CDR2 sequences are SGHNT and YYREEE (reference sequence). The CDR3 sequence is CASSSGDAGYGYTF. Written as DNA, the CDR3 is TGTGCCAGCAGCTCGGGGGACGCGGGCTATGGCTACACCTTC. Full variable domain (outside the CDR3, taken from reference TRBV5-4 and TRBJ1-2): ETGVTQSPTHLIKTRGQQVTLRCSSQSGHNTVSWYQQALGQGPQFIFQYYREEENGRGNFPPRFSGLQFPNYSSELNVNALELDDSALYLCASSSGDAGYGYTFGSGTRLTVV.

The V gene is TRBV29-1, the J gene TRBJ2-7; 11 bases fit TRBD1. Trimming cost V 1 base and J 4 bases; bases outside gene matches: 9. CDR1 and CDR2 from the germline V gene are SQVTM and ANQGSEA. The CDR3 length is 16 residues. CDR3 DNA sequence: TGCAGCGTTGAAGGCACCCGGGACAGGGGGAAGTACGAGCAGTACTTC. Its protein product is CSVEGTRDRGKYEQYF.

This CDR3 reads CASRDRDRLGYEQFF. CDR3 in DNA: TGTGCCAGCAGAGACCGGGACAGGTTAGGGTATGAGCAGTTCTTC. The chain employs TRBV2 and TRBJ2-1; 8 bases are a match to TRBD1. The germline CDR1 and CDR2 sequences are SNHLY and FYNNEI. CDR3 length: 15 amino acids. V lost 6 bases and J lost 8; bases outside the gene matches: 12.

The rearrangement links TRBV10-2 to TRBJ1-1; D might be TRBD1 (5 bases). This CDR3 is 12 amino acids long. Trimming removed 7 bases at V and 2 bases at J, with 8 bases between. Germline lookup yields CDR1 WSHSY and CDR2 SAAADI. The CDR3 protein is CASIGTNTEAFF. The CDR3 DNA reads TGCGCCAGCATCGGGACTAACACTGAAGCTTTCTTT.

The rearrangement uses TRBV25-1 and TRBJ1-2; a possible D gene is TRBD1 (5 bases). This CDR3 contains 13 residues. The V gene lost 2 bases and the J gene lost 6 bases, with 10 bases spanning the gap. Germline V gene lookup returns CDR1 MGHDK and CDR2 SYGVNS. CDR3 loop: CASSEDSRNGYTF. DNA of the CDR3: TGTGCCAGCAGTGAAGACAGCCGGAATGGCTACACCTTC.

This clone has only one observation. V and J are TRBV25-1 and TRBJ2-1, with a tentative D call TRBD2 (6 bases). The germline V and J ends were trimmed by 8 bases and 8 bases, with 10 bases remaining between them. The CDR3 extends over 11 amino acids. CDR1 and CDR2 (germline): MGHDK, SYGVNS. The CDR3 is CASHLAHEQFF. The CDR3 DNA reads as TGTGCCAGCCATCTAGCGCATGAGCAGTTCTTC. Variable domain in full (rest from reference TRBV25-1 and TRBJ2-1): EADIYQTPRYLVIGTGKKITLECSQTMGHDKMYWYQQDPGMELHLIHYSYGVNSTEKGDLSSESTVSRIRTEHFPLTLESARPSHTSQYLCASHLAHEQFFGPGTRLTVL.

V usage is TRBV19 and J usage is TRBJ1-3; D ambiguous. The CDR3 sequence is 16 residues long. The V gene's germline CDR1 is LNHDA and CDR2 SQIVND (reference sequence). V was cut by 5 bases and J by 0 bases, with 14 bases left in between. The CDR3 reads CASSPPTLVSGNTIYF. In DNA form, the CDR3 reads TGTGCCAGTAGTCCGCCGACACTTGTCTCTGGAAACACCATATATTTT.